This T cell receptor beta chain is from a study of blood T cell repertoires in COVID-19. Across the study: Whether acute or convalescent, the COVID-19 samples came from the United States, Italy and Spain. PBMCs, B-cell-depleted T cells, or T cells provided the cDNA or gDNA that made up the material.

TCRdb's table, derived via immunoSEQ multiplex PCR, lists solely in-frame clones and lacks some. The repertoire holds 120,000 or so clones, with roughly nine tenths as singletons. CDR1 is DFQATT, CDR2 SNEGSKA, per germline (reference sequence). The CDR3 runs to 15 residues. V dropped 3 bases and J dropped 2 bases, with 14 bases sitting between them. Source material: peripheral blood. V gene TRBV20-1 combines with J gene TRBJ1-3, with D uncertain. The receptor comes from a human donor in a cohort sampled during active COVID-19. The DNA for the CDR3 is TGCAGTGCTAGTTTAACTACGGTACCTGGAAACACCATATATTTT. Protein product: CSASLTTVPGNTIYF.